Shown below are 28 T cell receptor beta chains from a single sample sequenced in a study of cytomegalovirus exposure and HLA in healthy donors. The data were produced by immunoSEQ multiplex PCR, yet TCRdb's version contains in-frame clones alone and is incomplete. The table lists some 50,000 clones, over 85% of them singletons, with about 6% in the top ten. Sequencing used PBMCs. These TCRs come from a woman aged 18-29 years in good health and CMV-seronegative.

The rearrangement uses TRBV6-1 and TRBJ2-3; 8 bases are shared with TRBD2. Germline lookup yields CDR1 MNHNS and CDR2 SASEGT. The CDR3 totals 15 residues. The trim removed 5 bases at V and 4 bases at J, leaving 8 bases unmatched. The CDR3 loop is CASSSPGGGADTQYF. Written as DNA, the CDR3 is TGTGCCAGCAGTTCCCCGGGGGGGGGTGCAGATACGCAGTATTTT.

For the CDR3, the DNA is TGTGCCAGCAGTCAAATCAATAGCAATCAGCCCCAGCATTTT. Its protein product is CASSQINSNQPQHF. V and J are TRBV2 and TRBJ1-5; D unclear. Germline-derived CDR1 and CDR2 are SNHLY and FYNNEI. The CDR3 is made up of 14 amino acids. The V end lost 5 bases, the J end lost 0 bases, and 8 bases lay between the germline ends.

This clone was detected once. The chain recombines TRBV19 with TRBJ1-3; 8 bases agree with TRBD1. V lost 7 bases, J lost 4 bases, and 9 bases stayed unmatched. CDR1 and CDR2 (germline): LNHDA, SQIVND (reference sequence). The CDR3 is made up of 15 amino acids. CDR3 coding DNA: TGTGCCAGTATCCAGGACAGGGCTACCGGAAACACCATATATTTT. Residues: CASIQDRATGNTIYF.

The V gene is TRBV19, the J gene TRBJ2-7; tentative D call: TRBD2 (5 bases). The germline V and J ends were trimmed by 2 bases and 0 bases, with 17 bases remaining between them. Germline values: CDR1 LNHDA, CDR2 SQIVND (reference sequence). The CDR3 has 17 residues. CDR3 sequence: CASSITILDLPSYEQYV. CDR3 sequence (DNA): TGTGCCAGTAGTATAACCATACTAGACCTGCCCTCCTACGAGCAGTACGTC.

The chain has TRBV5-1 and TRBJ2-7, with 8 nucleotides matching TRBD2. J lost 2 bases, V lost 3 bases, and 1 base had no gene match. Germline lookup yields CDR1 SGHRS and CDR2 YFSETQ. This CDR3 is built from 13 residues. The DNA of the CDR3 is TGCGCCAGCAGCTCCGGGGGGGCCTACGAGCAGTACTTC. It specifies CASSSGGAYEQYF.

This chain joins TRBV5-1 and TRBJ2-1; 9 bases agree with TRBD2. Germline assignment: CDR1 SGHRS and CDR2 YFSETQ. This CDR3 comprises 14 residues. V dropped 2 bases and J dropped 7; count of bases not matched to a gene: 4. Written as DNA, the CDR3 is TGCGCCAGCAGCTTTAGCGGGAGCTGGAATGAGCAGTTCTTC. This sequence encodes CASSFSGSWNEQFF. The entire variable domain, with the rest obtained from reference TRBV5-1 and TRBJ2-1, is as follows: KAGVTQTPRYLIKTRGQQVTLSCSPISGHRSVSWYQQTPGQGLQFLFEYFSETQRNKGNFPGRFSGRQFSNSRSEMNVSTLELGDSALYLCASSFSGSWNEQFFGPGTRLTVL.

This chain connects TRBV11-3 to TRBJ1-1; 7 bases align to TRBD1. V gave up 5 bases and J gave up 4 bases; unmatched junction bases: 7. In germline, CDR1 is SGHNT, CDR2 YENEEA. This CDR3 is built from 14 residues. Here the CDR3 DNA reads TGTGCCAGCAGCGCCAGGACAGGTATCACTGAAGCTTTCTTT. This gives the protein CASSARTGITEAFF.

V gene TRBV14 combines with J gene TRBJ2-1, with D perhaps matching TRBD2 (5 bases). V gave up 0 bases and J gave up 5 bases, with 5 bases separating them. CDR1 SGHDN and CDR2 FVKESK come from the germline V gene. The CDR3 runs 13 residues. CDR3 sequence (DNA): TGTGCCAGCAGCCAAGAACTAGACAATGAGCAGTTCTTC. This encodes CASSQELDNEQFF.

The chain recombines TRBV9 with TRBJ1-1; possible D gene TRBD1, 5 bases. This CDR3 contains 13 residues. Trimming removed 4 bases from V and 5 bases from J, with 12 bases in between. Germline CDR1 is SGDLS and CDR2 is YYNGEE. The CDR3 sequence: CASSPQTDTEAFF. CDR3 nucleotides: TGTGCCAGCAGCCCCCAGACAGATACTGAAGCTTTCTTT.

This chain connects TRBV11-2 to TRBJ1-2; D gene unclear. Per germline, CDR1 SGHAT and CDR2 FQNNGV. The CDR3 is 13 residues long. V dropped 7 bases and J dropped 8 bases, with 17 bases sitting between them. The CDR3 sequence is CASTPVAVLGYTF. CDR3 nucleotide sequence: TGTGCCAGCACCCCCGTGGCGGTGTTGGGCTACACCTTC.

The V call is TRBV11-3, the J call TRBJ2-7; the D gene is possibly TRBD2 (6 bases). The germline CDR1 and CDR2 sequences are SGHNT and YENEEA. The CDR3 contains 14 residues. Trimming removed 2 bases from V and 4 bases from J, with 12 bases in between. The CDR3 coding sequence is TGTGCCAGCAGCTTAATGGCGGGGCCTTACGAGCAGTACGTC. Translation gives CASSLMAGPYEQYV.

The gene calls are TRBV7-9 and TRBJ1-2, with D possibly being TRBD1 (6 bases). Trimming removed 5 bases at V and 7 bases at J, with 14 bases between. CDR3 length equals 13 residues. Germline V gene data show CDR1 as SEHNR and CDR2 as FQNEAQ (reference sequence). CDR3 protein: CASSATGLRGYTF. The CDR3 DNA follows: TGTGCCAGCAGCGCAACAGGGTTGCGTGGCTACACCTTC.

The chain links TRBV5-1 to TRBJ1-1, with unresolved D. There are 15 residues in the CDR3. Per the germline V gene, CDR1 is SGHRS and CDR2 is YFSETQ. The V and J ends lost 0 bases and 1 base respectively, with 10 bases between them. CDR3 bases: TGCGCCAGCAGCTTGGTAGCTACCGGGAACACTGAAGCTTTCTTT. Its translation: CASSLVATGNTEAFF.

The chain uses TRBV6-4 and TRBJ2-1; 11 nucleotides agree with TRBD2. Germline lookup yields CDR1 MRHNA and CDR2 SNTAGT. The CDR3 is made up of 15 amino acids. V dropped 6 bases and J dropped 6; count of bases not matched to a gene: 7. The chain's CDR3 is CASSLTSGSGNEQFF. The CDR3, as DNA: TGTGCCAGCAGCCTAACTAGCGGGAGCGGCAATGAGCAGTTCTTC.

Here the CDR3 reads CASSIGLAGGQETQYF. The CDR3 bases are TGTGCCAGTAGTATTGGGCTAGCGGGGGGCCAAGAGACCCAGTACTTC. This chain links TRBV19 with TRBJ2-5, with 11 bases aligning to TRBD2. In germline, CDR1 is LNHDA, CDR2 SQIVND (reference sequence). The CDR3 spans 16 residues. J lost 1 base, V lost 3 bases, and 4 bases had no gene match.

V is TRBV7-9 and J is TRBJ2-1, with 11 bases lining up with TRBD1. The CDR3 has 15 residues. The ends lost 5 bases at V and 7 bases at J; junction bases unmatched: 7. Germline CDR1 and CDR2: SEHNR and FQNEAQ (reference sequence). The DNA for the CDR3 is TGTGCCAGCAGCGCGGGACAGGGGGGAGGGAATGAGCAGTTCTTC. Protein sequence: CASSAGQGGGNEQFF. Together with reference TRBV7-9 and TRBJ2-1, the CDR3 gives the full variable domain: DTGVSQNPRHKITKRGQNVTFRCDPISEHNRLYWYRQTLGQGPEFLTYFQNEAQLEKSRLLSDRFSAERPKGSFSTLEIQRTEQGDSAMYLCASSAGQGGGNEQFFGPGTRLTVL.

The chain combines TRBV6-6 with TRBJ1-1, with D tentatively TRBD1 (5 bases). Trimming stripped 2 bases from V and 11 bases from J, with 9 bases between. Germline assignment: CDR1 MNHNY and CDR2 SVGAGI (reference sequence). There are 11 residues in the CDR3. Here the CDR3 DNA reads TGTGCCAGCAGTTACAAGGGGTTTGCTTTCTTT. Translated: CASSYKGFAFF.

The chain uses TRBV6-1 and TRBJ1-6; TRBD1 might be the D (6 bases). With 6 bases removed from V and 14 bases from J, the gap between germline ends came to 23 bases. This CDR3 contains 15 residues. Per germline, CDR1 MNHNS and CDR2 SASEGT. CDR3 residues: CASRDRQDPMRALHF. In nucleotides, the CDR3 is TGTGCCAGCAGGGATAGACAGGACCCTATGAGGGCCCTCCACTTT.

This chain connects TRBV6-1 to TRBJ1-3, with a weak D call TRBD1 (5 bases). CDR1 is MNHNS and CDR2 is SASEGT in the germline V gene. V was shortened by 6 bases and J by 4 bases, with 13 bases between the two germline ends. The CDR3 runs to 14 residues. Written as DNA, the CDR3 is TGTGCCAGCAGAGAATCAGGGTTGGGAAACACCATATATTTT. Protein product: CASRESGLGNTIYF.

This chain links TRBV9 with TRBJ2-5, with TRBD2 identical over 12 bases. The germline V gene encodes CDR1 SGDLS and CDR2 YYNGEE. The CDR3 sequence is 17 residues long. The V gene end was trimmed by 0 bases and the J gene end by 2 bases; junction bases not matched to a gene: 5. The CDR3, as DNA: TGTGCCAGCAGCGTAGATACTAGCGGGGGGTTACAAGAGACCCAGTACTTC. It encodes CASSVDTSGGLQETQYF.

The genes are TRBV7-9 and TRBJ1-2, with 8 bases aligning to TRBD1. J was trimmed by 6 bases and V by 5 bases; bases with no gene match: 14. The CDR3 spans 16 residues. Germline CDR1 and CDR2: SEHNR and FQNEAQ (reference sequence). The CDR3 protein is CASSLRTGPAADGYTF. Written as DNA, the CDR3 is TGTGCCAGCAGCCTGAGGACAGGGCCGGCTGCCGATGGCTACACCTTC. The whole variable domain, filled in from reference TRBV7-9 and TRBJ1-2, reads DTGVSQNPRHKITKRGQNVTFRCDPISEHNRLYWYRQTLGQGPEFLTYFQNEAQLEKSRLLSDRFSAERPKGSFSTLEIQRTEQGDSAMYLCASSLRTGPAADGYTFGSGTRLTVV.

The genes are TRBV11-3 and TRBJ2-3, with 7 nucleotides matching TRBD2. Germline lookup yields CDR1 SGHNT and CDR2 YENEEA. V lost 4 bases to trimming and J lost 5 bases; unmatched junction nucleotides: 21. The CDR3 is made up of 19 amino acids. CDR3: CASSSHIPRAGVRVDTQYF. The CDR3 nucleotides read TGTGCCAGCAGCTCCCACATACCCCGCGCGGGAGTGCGTGTAGATACGCAGTATTTT.

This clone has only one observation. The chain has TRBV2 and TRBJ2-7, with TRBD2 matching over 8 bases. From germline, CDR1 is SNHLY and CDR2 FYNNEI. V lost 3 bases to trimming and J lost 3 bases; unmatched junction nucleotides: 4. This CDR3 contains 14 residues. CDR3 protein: CASSDGTRFYEQYV. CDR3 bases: TGTGCCAGCAGTGACGGGACTAGGTTCTACGAGCAGTACGTC.

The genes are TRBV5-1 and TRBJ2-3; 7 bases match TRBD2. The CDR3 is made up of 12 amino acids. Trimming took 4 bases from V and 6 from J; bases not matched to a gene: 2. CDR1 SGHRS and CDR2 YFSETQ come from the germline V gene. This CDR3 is CASSRGVDTQYF. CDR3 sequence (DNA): TGCGCCAGCAGCCGGGGGGTGGATACGCAGTATTTT.

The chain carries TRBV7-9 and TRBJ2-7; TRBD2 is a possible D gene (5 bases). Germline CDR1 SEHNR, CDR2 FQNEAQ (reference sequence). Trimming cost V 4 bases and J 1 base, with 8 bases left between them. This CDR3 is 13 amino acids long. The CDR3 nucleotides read TGTGCCAGCAGCTCGGACTCATCCTACGAGCAGTACTTC. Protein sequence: CASSSDSSYEQYF.

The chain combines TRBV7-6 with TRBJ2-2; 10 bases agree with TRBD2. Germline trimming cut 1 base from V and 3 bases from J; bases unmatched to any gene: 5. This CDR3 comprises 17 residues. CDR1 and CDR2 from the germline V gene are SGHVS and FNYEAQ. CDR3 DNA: TGTGCCAGCAGCTTAGTGGTCCTAGCGGGGGACACCGGGGAGCTGTTTTTT. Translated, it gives CASSLVVLAGDTGELFF.

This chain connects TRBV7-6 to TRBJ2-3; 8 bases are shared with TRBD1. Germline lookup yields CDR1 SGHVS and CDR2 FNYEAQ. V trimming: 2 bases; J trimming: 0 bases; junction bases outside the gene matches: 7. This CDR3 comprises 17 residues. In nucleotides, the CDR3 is TGTGCCAGCAGCTTAAAGGACAGGGTACTCAGCACAGATACGCAGTATTTT. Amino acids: CASSLKDRVLSTDTQYF.

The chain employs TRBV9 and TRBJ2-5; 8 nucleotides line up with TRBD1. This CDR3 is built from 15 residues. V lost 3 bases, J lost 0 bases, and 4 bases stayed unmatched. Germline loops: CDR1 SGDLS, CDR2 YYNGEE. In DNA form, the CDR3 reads TGTGCCAGCAGCGGGGGGGACAGGAACCAAGAGACCCAGTACTTC. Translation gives CASSGGDRNQETQYF.